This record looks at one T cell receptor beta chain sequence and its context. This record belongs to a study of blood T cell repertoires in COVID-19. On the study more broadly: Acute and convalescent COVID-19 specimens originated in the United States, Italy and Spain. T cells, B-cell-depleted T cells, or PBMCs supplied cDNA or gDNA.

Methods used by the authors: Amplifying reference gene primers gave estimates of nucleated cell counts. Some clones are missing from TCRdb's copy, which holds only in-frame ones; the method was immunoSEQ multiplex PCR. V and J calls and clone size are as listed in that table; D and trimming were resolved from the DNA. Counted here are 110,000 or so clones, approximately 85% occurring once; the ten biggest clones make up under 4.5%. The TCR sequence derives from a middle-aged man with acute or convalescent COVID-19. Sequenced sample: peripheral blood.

This chain's CDR3 is CARKQGSGYGYTF. DNA of the CDR3: TGTGCCAGGAAACAGGGATCGGGTTATGGCTACACCTTC. The chain carries TRBV2 and TRBJ1-2; tentatively, D is TRBD1 (6 bases). The CDR3 is 13 amino acids. Germline assignment: CDR1 SNHLY and CDR2 FYNNEI. V was clipped by 9 bases and J by 5 bases, with 16 bases between them.